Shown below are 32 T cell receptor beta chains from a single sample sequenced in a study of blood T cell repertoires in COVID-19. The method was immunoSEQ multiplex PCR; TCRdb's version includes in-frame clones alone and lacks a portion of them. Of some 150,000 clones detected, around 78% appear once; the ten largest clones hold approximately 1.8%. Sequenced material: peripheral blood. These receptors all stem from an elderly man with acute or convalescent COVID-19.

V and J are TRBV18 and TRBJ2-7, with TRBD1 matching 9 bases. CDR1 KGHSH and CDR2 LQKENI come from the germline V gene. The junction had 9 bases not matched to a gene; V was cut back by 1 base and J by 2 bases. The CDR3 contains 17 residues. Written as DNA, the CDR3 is TGTGCCAGCTCACCACTTCACCGGACAGGGGCTCCCTACGAGCAGTACTTC. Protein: CASSPLHRTGAPYEQYF.

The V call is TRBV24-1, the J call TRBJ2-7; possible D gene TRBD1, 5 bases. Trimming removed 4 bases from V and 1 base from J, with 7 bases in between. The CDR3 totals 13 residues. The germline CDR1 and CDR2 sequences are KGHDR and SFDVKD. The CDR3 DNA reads TGTGCCACCAGTGAGGCAGGGTCCTACGAGCAGTACGTC. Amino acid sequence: CATSEAGSYEQYV.

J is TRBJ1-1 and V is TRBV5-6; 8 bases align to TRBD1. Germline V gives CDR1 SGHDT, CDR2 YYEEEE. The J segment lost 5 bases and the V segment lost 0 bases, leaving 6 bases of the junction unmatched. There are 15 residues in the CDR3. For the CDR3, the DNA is TGTGCCAGCAGCTTGGGACAGGGGTTAGTGACTGAAGCTTTCTTT. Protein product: CASSLGQGLVTEAFF. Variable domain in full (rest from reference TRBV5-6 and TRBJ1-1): DAGVTQSPTHLIKTRGQQVTLRCSPKSGHDTVSWYQQALGQGPQFIFQYYEEEERQRGNFPDRFSGHQFPNYSSELNVNALLLGDSALYLCASSLGQGLVTEAFFGQGTRLTVV.

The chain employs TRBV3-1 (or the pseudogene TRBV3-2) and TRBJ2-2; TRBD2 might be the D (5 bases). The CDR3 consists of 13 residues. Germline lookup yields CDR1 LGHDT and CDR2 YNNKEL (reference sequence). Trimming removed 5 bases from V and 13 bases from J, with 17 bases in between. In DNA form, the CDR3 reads TGTGCCAGCAGCGAAAGCGAGCGGTCGGGGCTGTTTTTT. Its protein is CASSESERSGLFF.

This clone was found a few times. The CDR3 sequence: CASSFNTDTQYF. CDR3 DNA sequence: TGTGCCAGCAGCTTTAACACAGATACGCAGTATTTT. This rearrangement joins TRBV5-5 to TRBJ2-3; the D is unclear. Germline assignment: CDR1 SGHKS and CDR2 YYEKEE (reference sequence). V was shortened by 2 bases and J by 2 bases, with 3 bases between the two germline ends. The CDR3 contains 12 residues. The variable domain in full, with the rest retrieved from reference TRBV5-5 and TRBJ2-3, is DAGVTQSPTHLIKTRGQQVTLRCSPISGHKSVSWYQQVLGQGPQFIFQYYEKEERGRGNFPDRFSARQFPNYSSELNVNALLLGDSALYLCASSFNTDTQYFGPGTRLTVL.

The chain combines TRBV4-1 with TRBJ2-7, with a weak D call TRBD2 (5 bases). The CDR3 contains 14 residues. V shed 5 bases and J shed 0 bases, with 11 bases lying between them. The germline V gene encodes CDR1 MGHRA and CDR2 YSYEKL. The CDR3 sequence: CASSNGLSSYEQYV. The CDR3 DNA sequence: TGCGCCAGCAGCAACGGACTCAGCTCCTACGAGCAGTACGTC.

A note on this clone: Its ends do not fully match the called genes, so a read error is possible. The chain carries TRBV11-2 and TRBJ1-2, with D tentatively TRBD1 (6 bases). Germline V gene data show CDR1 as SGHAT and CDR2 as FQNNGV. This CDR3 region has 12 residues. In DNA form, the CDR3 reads TGTGCCAGCAGCTCACAGGGATCCGGCTACATCTTC. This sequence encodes CASSSQGSGYIF.

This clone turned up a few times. This CDR3 reads CASSQGTLNQPQHF. CDR3 nucleotides: TGTGCCAGCAGCCAGGGGACACTGAATCAGCCCCAGCATTTT. The rearrangement joins TRBV3-1 (or the pseudogene TRBV3-2) to TRBJ1-5, with a possible D match to TRBD1 (6 bases). This CDR3 is built from 14 residues. Trimming cost V 3 bases and J 4 bases, with 10 bases left between them. Germline values: CDR1 LGHDT, CDR2 YNNKEL (reference sequence).

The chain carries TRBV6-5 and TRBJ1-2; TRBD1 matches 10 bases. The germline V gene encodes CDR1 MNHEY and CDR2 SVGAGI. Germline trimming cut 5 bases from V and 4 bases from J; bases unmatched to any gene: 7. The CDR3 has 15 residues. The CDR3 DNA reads TGTGCCAGCAGTATTTCGGACAGGGGGGGCTATGGCTACACCTTC. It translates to CASSISDRGGYGYTF.

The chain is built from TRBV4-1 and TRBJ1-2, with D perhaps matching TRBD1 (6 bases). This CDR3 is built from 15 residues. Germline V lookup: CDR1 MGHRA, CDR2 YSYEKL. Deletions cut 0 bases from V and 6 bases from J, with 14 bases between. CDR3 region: CASSQDLGASHGYTF. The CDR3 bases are TGCGCCAGCAGCCAAGACTTGGGGGCGTCTCATGGCTACACCTTC.

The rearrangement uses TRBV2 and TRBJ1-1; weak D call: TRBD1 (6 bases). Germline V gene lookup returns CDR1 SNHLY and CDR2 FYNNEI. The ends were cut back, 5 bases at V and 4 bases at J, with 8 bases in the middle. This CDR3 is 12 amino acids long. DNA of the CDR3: TGTGCCAGCAGTCCACAGGGCACTGAAGCTTTCTTT. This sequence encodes CASSPQGTEAFF.

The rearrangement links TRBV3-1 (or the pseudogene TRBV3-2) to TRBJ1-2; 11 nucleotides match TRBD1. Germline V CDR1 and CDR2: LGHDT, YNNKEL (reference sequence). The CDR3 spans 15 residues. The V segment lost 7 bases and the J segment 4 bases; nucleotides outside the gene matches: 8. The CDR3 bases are TGTGCCAGCACCCTGGGACAGGGGGGGTCCTATGGCTACACCTTC. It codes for CASTLGQGGSYGYTF.

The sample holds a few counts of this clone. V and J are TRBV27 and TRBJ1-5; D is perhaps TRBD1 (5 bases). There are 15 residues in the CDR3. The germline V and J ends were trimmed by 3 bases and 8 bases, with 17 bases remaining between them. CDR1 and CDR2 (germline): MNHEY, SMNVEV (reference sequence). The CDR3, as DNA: TGTGCCAGCAGTTTTGGGGGGGGAGGTTATGAGCCCCAGCATTTT. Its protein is CASSFGGGGYEPQHF.

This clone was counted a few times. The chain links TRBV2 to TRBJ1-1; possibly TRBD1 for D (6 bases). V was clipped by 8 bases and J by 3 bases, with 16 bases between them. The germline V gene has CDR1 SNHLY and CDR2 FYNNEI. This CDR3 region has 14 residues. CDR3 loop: CASRVTTGYTEAFF. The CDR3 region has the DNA TGTGCCAGCCGGGTAACCACAGGGTACACTGAAGCTTTCTTT.

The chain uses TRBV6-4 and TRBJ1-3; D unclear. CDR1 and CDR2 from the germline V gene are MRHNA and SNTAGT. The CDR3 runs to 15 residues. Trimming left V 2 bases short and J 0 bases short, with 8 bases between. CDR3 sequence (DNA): TGTGCCAGCAGTGACCGGGAGAACTCTGGAAACACCATATATTTT. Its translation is CASSDRENSGNTIYF.

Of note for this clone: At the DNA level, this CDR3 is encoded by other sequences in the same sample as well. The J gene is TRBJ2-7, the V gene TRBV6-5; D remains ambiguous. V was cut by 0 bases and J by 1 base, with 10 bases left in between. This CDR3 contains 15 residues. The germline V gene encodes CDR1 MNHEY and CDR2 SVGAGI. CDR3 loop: CASSYSRAGSYEQYF. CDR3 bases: TGTGCCAGCAGTTACTCGAGAGCTGGTTCCTACGAGCAGTACTTC.

The chain's CDR3 is CASSHRDQETQYF. The CDR3 coding sequence is TGTGCCAGTAGCCACAGGGATCAAGAGACCCAGTACTTC. The rearrangement joins TRBV19 to TRBJ2-5; tentative D call: TRBD1 (6 bases). The CDR3 consists of 13 residues. CDR1 and CDR2 (germline): LNHDA, SQIVND (reference sequence). V gave up 6 bases and J gave up 2 bases, with 10 bases separating them.

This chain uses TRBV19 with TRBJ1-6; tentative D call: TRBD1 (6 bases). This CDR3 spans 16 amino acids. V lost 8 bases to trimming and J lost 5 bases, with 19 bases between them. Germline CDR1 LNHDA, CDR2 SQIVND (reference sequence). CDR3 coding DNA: TGTGCCAGTGCCAGGACAGCGCAGGGAGATAATTCACCCCTCCACTTT. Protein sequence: CASARTAQGDNSPLHF.

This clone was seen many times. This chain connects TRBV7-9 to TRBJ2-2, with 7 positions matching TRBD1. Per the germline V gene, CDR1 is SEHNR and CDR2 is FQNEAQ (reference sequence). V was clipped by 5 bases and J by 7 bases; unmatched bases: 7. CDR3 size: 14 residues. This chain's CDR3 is CASSTGTANGELFF. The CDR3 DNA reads TGTGCCAGCAGCACCGGGACAGCTAACGGGGAGCTGTTTTTT.

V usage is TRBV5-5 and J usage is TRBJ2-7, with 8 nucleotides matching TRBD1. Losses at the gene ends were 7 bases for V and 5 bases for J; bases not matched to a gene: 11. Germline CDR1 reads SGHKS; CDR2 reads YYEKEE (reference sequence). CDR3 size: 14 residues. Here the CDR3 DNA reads TGTGCCAGCGGCTCTGGACAGGGCGTTCACGAGCAGTACGTC. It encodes CASGSGQGVHEQYV.

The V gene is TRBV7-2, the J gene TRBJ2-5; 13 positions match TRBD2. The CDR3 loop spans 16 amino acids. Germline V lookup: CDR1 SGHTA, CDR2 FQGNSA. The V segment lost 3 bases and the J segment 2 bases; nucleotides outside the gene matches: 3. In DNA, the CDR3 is TGTGCCAGCAGCTTTACTAGCGGGGGGGCTCAAGAGACCCAGTACTTC. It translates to CASSFTSGGAQETQYF.

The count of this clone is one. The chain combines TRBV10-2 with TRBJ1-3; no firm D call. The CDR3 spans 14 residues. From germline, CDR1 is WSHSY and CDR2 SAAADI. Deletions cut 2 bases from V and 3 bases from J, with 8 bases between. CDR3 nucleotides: TGCGCCAGCAGTGAGGGGCTCGGTGGAAACACCATATATTTT. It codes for CASSEGLGGNTIYF.

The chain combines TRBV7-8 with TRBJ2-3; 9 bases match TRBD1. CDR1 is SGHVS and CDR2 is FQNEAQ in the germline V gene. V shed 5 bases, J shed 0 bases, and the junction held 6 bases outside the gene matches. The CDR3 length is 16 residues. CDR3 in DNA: TGTGCCAGCAGCGCCTCCGGGACAGGGAGCACAGATACGCAGTATTTT. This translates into CASSASGTGSTDTQYF.

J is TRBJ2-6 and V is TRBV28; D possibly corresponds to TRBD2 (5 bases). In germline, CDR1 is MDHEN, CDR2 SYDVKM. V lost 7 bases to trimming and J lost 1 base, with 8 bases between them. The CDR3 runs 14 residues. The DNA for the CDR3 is TGTGCCAGCACCCCGGGGTCTGGGGCCAACGTCCTGACTTTC. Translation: CASTPGSGANVLTF.

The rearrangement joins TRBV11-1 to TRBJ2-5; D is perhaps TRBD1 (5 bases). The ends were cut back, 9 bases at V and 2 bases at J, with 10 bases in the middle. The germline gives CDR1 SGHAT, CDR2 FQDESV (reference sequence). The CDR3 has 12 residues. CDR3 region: CASERTQETQYF. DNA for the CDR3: TGTGCCAGTGAGAGGACACAAGAGACCCAGTACTTC.

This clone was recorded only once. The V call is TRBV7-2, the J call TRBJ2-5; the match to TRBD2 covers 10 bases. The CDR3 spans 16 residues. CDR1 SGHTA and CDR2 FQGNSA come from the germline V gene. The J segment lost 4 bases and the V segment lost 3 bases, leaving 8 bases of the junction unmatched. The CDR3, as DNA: TGTGCCAGCAGCTTTGCCAGCGGGGGGGCCTCAGAGACCCAGTACTTC. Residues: CASSFASGGASETQYF. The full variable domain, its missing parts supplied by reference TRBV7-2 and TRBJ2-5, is GAGVSQSPSNKVTEKGKDVELRCDPISGHTALYWYRQSLGQGLEFLIYFQGNSAPDKSGLPSDRFSAERTGGSVSTLTIQRTQQEDSAVYLCASSFASGGASETQYFGPGTRLLVL.

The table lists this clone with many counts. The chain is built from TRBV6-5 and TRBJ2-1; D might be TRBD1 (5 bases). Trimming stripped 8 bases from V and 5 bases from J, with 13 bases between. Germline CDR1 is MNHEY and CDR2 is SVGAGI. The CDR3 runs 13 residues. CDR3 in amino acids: CASLARGHNEQFF. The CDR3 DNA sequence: TGTGCCAGCCTTGCTAGGGGTCACAATGAGCAGTTCTTC.

CDR3 bases: TGTGCCAGCAGCGACAGGGGGCAGGCTAATGAAAAACTGTTTTTT. Translating it yields CASSDRGQANEKLFF. The chain recombines TRBV4-2 with TRBJ1-4; TRBD1 agrees at 10 bases. Germline CDR1 is LGHNA and CDR2 is YNFKEQ. The CDR3 consists of 15 residues. Losses at the gene ends were 5 bases for V and 3 bases for J; bases not matched to a gene: 3.

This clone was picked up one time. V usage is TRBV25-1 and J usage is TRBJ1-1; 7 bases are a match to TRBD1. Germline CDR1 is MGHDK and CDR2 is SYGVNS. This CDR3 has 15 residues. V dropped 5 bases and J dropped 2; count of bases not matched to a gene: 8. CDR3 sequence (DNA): TGTGCCAGCAGTACGAAAGGGGGCATTAACACTGAAGCTTTCTTT. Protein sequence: CASSTKGGINTEAFF.

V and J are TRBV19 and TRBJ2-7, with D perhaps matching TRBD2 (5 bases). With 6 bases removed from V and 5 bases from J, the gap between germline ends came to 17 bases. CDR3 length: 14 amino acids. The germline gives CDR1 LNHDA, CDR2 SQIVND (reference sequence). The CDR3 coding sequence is TGTGCCAGTAGGGTCCAACGGGAAGCAAACGAGCAGTACTTC. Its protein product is CASRVQREANEQYF.

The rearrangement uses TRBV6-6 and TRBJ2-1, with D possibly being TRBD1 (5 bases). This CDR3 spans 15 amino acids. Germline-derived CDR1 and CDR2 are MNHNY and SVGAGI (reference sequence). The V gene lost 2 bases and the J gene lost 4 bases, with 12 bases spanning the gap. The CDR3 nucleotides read TGTGCCAGCAGTTACGGGGCAGGGCCATACAATGAGCAGTTCTTC. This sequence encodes CASSYGAGPYNEQFF.

CDR3 sequence: CAISGPKTGVGYGYTF. CDR3 bases: TGTGCCATCAGTGGGCCGAAGACAGGGGTGGGCTATGGCTACACCTTC. This chain joins TRBV10-3 and TRBJ1-2; 8 nucleotides match TRBD1. V lost 4 bases and J lost 4; bases outside the gene matches: 11. Germline CDR1 ENHRY, CDR2 SYGVKD. CDR3 length: 16 amino acids.